Below, one T cell receptor beta chain is given with its context. One end of the junction varies from germline; a read error may be responsible. Regarding time point: newly diagnosed GD, antithyroid drugs for less than 3 months. PBMC RNA was the source of the TCR library. CDR3-region Arm-PCR and iRepertoire HTBI primers produced the TCR beta libraries. In TCRdb, the multiplex PCR reads were re-called with MiXCR into one record per CDR3 protein. This table holds around 480,000 distinct CDR3 sequences, under 20% found once. This record comes from a study of regulatory T cells in long-lasting Graves disease. The data also belong to a second study, concerning T cells in Graves' hyperthyroidism and ophthalmopathy.

This specimen was peripheral blood mononuclear cells (PBMCs), taken at new diagnosis, from a patient treated with antithyroid drugs. The receptor comes from a man in his forties or fifties with Graves disease.

The CDR3 coding sequence is TGTGCCAGCAGCCTAGATTGGAACACTGAAGCTTTCTTT. Protein product: CASSLDWNTEAFF. V gene TRBV11-2 combines with J gene TRBJ1-1; D remains unclear. The CDR3 consists of 13 residues. Per the germline V gene, CDR1 is SGHAT and CDR2 is FQNNGV.